The 21 T cell receptor beta chains in this list originate from one sample, sequenced in a study of blood T cell repertoires in COVID-19. Here immunoSEQ multiplex PCR was the method, and the copy in TCRdb shows in-frame clones only, minus some. The sample has about 240,000 clones, approximately 86% seen once; the top ten hold over 5.5%. Sequenced input: peripheral blood. The source is a woman aged 60-75 years with active or convalescent COVID-19.

The chain recombines TRBV12-3 or TRBV12-4 with TRBJ2-5; D may be TRBD2 (5 bases). Trimming shortened V by 6 bases and J by 7 bases, and 15 bases separated the two germline ends. The CDR3 length is 13 residues. The CDR3 DNA reads as TGTGCCAGCAGGCTCGACTACCGTAGGACCCAGTACTTC. Translation gives CASRLDYRRTQYF.

The DNA of the CDR3 is TGTGCCAGCAGTTACTTGGGACTAGCTCCCAATGAGCAGTTCTTC. This sequence encodes CASSYLGLAPNEQFF. The genes are TRBV6-2 or TRBV6-3 and TRBJ2-1; 9 bases match TRBD2. Germline loops: CDR1 MNHEY, CDR2 SVGEGT. This CDR3 has 15 amino acids. The junction had 4 bases not matched to a gene; V was cut back by 1 base and J by 6 bases.

This sequence joins TRBV5-1 and TRBJ2-1; D perhaps matches TRBD2 (6 bases). The ends were cut back, 3 bases at V and 7 bases at J, with 17 bases in the middle. CDR1 SGHRS and CDR2 YFSETQ come from the germline V gene. The CDR3 has 15 residues. This CDR3 reads CASSSPQGRENEQFF. In DNA form, the CDR3 reads TGCGCCAGCAGCTCCCCCCAGGGACGGGAGAATGAGCAGTTCTTC.

This clone was seen a handful of times. The rearrangement links TRBV7-2 to TRBJ2-3; 12 bases are a match to TRBD2. J gave up 6 bases and V 6 bases, and 7 bases lay outside the gene matches. The CDR3 contains 15 residues. Per germline, CDR1 SGHTA and CDR2 FQGNSA. Here the CDR3 reads CASSQRLAGEDTQYF. Written as DNA, the CDR3 is TGTGCCAGCAGTCAAAGACTAGCGGGAGAGGATACGCAGTATTTT.

The chain links TRBV28 to TRBJ2-2, with a tentative D call TRBD1 (6 bases). CDR1 is MDHEN and CDR2 is SYDVKM in the germline V gene. V was shortened by 5 bases and J by 2 bases, with 15 bases between the two germline ends. The CDR3 extends over 16 amino acids. CDR3 in amino acids: CASSAAGTTNTGELFF. The DNA of the CDR3 is TGTGCCAGCAGTGCCGCCGGGACAACTAACACCGGGGAGCTGTTTTTT.

The gene calls are TRBV5-5 and TRBJ2-3; maybe TRBD1 (6 bases). This CDR3 has 14 amino acids. Deletions cut 4 bases from V and 2 bases from J, with 11 bases between. CDR1 and CDR2 (germline): SGHKS, YYEKEE (reference sequence). The CDR3 is CASSGGRATDTQYF. CDR3 DNA sequence: TGTGCCAGCAGCGGGGGCAGGGCCACAGATACGCAGTATTTT.

This clone was recorded many times. This sequence joins TRBV6-5 and TRBJ2-7; perhaps TRBD2 as D (5 bases). Germline V gene sequence: CDR1 MNHEY, CDR2 SVGAGI. The CDR3 length is 14 residues. V was cut by 0 bases and J by 6 bases, with 12 bases left in between. In nucleotides, the CDR3 is TGTGCCAGCAGTTACTCGACTACGACGTCCGAGCAGTACTTC. Translated: CASSYSTTTSEQYF.

V is TRBV30 and J is TRBJ1-5, with D perhaps matching TRBD1 (5 bases). The CDR3 runs 15 residues. The germline CDR1 and CDR2 sequences are GTSNPN and SVGIG (reference sequence). V was cut by 0 bases and J by 7 bases, with 16 bases left in between. This CDR3 reads CAWSVYRGGTQPQHF. CDR3 coding DNA: TGTGCCTGGAGTGTATATAGGGGAGGGACCCAGCCCCAGCATTTT. Together with reference TRBV30 and TRBJ1-5, the CDR3 gives the full variable domain: SQTIHQWPATLVQPVGSPLSLECTVEGTSNPNLYWYRQAAGRGLQLLFYSVGIGQISSEVPQNLSASRPQDRQFILSSKKLLLSDSGFYLCAWSVYRGGTQPQHFGDGTRLSIL.

The J gene is TRBJ2-2, the V gene TRBV7-8; D is uncertain. V was shortened by 5 bases and J by 1 base, with 14 bases between the two germline ends. This CDR3 is built from 16 residues. Germline V gene data show CDR1 as SGHVS and CDR2 as FQNEAQ. The CDR3 DNA is TGTGCCAGCAGCCTTGATGCCAGGATGAACACCGGGGAGCTGTTTTTT. Its translation is CASSLDARMNTGELFF.

The chain links TRBV5-1 to TRBJ2-5; perhaps TRBD2 as D (5 bases). The CDR3 runs to 14 residues. Germline V lookup: CDR1 SGHRS, CDR2 YFSETQ. Trimming took 5 bases from V and 4 from J, leaving 15 bases between them. The CDR3 DNA follows: TGCGCCAGCAGTCCGACTAATCCGGGAGAGACCCAGTACTTC. Protein sequence: CASSPTNPGETQYF.

The J gene is TRBJ1-1, the V gene TRBV11-3; D call uncertain. The ends were cut back, 1 base at V and 2 bases at J, with 14 bases in the middle. Germline CDR1 SGHNT, CDR2 YENEEA. The CDR3 extends over 16 amino acids. CDR3 nucleotide sequence: TGTGCCAGCAGCTTAGGTGGACTTGAGGGTAACACTGAAGCTTTCTTT. Its translation: CASSLGGLEGNTEAFF.

This clone was recorded once. The chain carries TRBV7-2 and TRBJ1-3; 8 nucleotides line up with TRBD1. The CDR3 runs 17 residues. Germline loops: CDR1 SGHTA, CDR2 FQGNSA. Germline trimming cut 3 bases from V and 1 base from J; bases unmatched to any gene: 8. Here the CDR3 reads CASSLGSGQASGNTIYF. The CDR3 DNA is TGTGCCAGCAGCTTGGGTTCGGGACAGGCGTCTGGAAACACCATATATTTT.

The gene calls are TRBV3-1 (or the pseudogene TRBV3-2) and TRBJ2-5, with D tentatively TRBD2 (6 bases). With 0 bases removed from V and 3 bases from J, the gap between germline ends came to 11 bases. The CDR3 length is 15 residues. The germline V gene encodes CDR1 LGHDT and CDR2 YNNKEL (reference sequence). Here the CDR3 reads CASSQDETREETQYF. The CDR3 coding sequence is TGTGCCAGCAGCCAAGATGAGACTAGAGAAGAGACCCAGTACTTC.

The V and J genes are TRBV5-5 and TRBJ1-2, with D maybe TRBD1 (5 bases). CDR3 length equals 15 residues. CDR1 SGHKS and CDR2 YYEKEE come from the germline V gene (reference sequence). Trimming pared 6 bases from V and 0 bases from J, leaving 15 bases between. CDR3 protein: CASNPVGGTNYGYTF. CDR3 bases: TGTGCCAGCAACCCGGTTGGGGGGACTAACTATGGCTACACCTTC.

This rearrangement joins TRBV11-3 to TRBJ2-3; D ambiguous. The germline V gene encodes CDR1 SGHNT and CDR2 YENEEA. Trimming left V 1 base short and J 0 bases short, with 8 bases between. The CDR3 covers 15 residues. CDR3 DNA: TGTGCCAGCAGCTTAGTAGAAACTAGCACAGATACGCAGTATTTT. Its protein product is CASSLVETSTDTQYF. The full variable domain, with the rest looked up from reference TRBV11-3 and TRBJ2-3, is EAGVVQSPRYKIIEKKQPVAFWCNPISGHNTLYWYLQNLGQGPELLIRYENEEAVDDSQLPKDRFSAERLKGVDSTLKIQPAELGDSAVYLCASSLVETSTDTQYFGPGTRLTVL.

V usage is TRBV7-9 and J usage is TRBJ1-1, with 7 bases lining up with TRBD1. The junction had 7 bases not matched to a gene; V was cut back by 2 bases and J by 7 bases. CDR3 length: 14 amino acids. Looked up from germline, CDR1 is SEHNR and CDR2 is FQNEAQ (reference sequence). The CDR3 region is CASSLRRQGFEAFF. The CDR3 DNA reads as TGTGCCAGCAGCTTAAGGCGACAGGGATTTGAAGCTTTCTTT.

The chain carries TRBV7-2 and TRBJ1-6; possible D gene TRBD1, 5 bases. The length of the CDR3 is 15 residues. Per germline, CDR1 SGHTA and CDR2 FQGNSA. The ends were cut back, 2 bases at V and 11 bases at J, with 16 bases in the middle. CDR3 in DNA: TGTGCCAGCAGCTTACCCTTGGGGCAAGGCACACCCCTCCACTTT. It translates to CASSLPLGQGTPLHF.

The sample holds one count of this clone. This chain's CDR3 is CASSWDYRETQYF. The CDR3 DNA sequence: TGCGCCAGCAGCTGGGACTACCGAGAGACCCAGTACTTC. The chain has TRBV5-1 and TRBJ2-5, with 7 nucleotides matching TRBD2. The CDR3 is made up of 13 amino acids. In germline, CDR1 is SGHRS, CDR2 YFSETQ. Trimming removed 3 bases from V and 4 bases from J; junction bases left unmatched: 3.

A few counts support this clone. V usage is TRBV27 and J usage is TRBJ2-5, with D tentatively TRBD2 (5 bases). The length of the CDR3 is 15 residues. The germline CDR1 and CDR2 sequences are MNHEY and SMNVEV (reference sequence). V lost 2 bases and J lost 5, with 15 bases in between. The CDR3 DNA reads TGTGCCAGCAGTTTACTCCCCCTCCCGGGGGAGACCCAGTACTTC. As protein: CASSLLPLPGETQYF.

Concerning this clone: The sample holds other DNA sequences that translate to the same CDR3. The gene calls are TRBV5-1 and TRBJ2-5; possible D gene TRBD2, 6 bases. Germline CDR1 reads SGHRS; CDR2 reads YFSETQ. The CDR3 spans 15 residues. V dropped 0 bases and J dropped 1 base, with 10 bases sitting between them. The CDR3 sequence: CASSLGGGTQETQYF. CDR3 bases: TGCGCCAGCAGCTTGGGTGGGGGGACCCAAGAGACCCAGTACTTC.

The sample holds a few counts of this clone. The chain employs TRBV27 and TRBJ1-3; D may be TRBD1 (6 bases). The germline CDR1 and CDR2 sequences are MNHEY and SMNVEV (reference sequence). This CDR3 has 16 amino acids. V was cut by 8 bases and J by 5 bases, with 22 bases left in between. CDR3 DNA sequence: TGTGCCAGCCTAAATACAGGGAGTGGGGAGAGAAACACCATATATTTT. This codes for CASLNTGSGERNTIYF.